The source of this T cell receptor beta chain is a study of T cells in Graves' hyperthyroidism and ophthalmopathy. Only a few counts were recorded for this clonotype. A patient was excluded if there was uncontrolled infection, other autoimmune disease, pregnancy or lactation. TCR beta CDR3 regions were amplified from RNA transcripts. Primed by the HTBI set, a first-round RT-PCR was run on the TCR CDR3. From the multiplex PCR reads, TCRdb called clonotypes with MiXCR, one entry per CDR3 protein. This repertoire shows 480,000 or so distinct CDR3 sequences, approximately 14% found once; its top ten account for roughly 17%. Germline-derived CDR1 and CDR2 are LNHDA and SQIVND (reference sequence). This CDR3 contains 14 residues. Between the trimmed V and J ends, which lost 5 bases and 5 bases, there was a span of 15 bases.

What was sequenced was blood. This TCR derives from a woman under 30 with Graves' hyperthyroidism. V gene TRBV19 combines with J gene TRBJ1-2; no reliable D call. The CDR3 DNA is TGTGCCAGTAGTGCACATGCCCCCACTTATGGCTACACCTTC. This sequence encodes CASSAHAPTYGYTF.